This is a list of T cell receptor beta chains from one sample in a study of CD8 T cells in ankylosing spondylitis. TCRdb recomputed calls from the 5' RACE reads with MiXCR, one row per CDR3 protein. Seen here are about 540,000 distinct CDR3 sequences, more than 9.5% observed once, and the top ten hold around 6.8%. What was sequenced was blood, either unsorted or a sorted T cell fraction (not recorded which). Receptor source: a male donor with ankylosing spondylitis. Both conserved end residues are part of each CDR3. The order of the fields is clone size, V gene, D gene, J gene, CDR3 DNA, CDR3 protein. The D gene is left open where the match is weak. Only some rows state a clone size, as once, few, many or a class for expanded clones.

size: few
V: TRBV7-2
D: -
J: TRBJ1-2
DNA: TGTGCCAGCAGCTCAACAGAGGGACTATATGGCTACACCTTC
CDR3: CASSSTEGLYGYTF

size: few
V: TRBV7-6
D: -
J: TRBJ2-3
DNA: TGTGCCAGCAGCTTAGTCGGGCACACAGATACGCAGTATTTT
CDR3: CASSLVGHTDTQYF

size: few
V: TRBV20-1
D: -
J: TRBJ2-7
DNA: TGCAGTGCTAGAGGGGCCGGGAGCCTGGGCGAGCAGTACTTC
CDR3: CSARGAGSLGEQYF

size: many
V: TRBV5-5
D: -
J: TRBJ1-1
DNA: TGTGCCAGCAGCCAGGGTGCGGGGGGGACTGAAGCTTTCTTT
CDR3: CASSQGAGGTEAFF

size: few
V: TRBV14
D: -
J: TRBJ2-4
DNA: TGTGCCAGCAGCCACGAAAACATTCAGTACTTC
CDR3: CASSHENIQYF

size: -
V: TRBV12-3/TRBV12-4
D: -
J: TRBJ2-1
DNA: TGTGCCAGCAGTCTCCAGAGTAATGAGCAGTTCTTC
CDR3: CASSLQSNEQFF

size: -
V: TRBV20-1
D: -
J: TRBJ1-1
DNA: TGCAGTGGGAGCAGGGGAGGAGAGACTGAAGCTTTCTTT
CDR3: CSGSRGGETEAFF

size: -
V: TRBV20-1
D: -
J: TRBJ2-5
DNA: TGCAGTGCGGATCGGGAGACCCAGTACTTC
CDR3: CSADRETQYF

size: few
V: TRBV6-1
D: -
J: TRBJ2-7
DNA: TGTGCCAGCAGGGACGGACAGAACTACGAGCAGTACTTC
CDR3: CASRDGQNYEQYF

size: few
V: TRBV9
D: -
J: TRBJ2-7
DNA: TGTGCCAGCAGCGCCCATCCGGACCGAAACTACGAGCAGTACTTC
CDR3: CASSAHPDRNYEQYF

size: -
V: TRBV5-1
D: -
J: TRBJ2-1
DNA: TGCGCCAGCAGCCCTGGGATCAAAGTAGGCAGGGAGCAGTTCTTC
CDR3: CASSPGIKVGREQFF

size: -
V: TRBV6-1
D: TRBD2
J: TRBJ2-1
DNA: TGTGCCAGCAGTAATCCTAGCGGGAGGGATGAGCAGTTCTTC
CDR3: CASSNPSGRDEQFF

size: -
V: TRBV20-1
D: -
J: TRBJ1-1
DNA: TGCAGTGCTAGCCGGGGGACTGAAGCTTTCTTT
CDR3: CSASRGTEAFF

size: -
V: TRBV5-1
D: -
J: TRBJ2-7
DNA: TGCGCCAGCAGCTCCGATCCGGTGGGCTACGAGCAGTACTTC
CDR3: CASSSDPVGYEQYF

size: few
V: TRBV20-1
D: -
J: TRBJ1-1
DNA: TGCAGTGCTATAGGGTGGACTGAAGCTTTCTTT
CDR3: CSAIGWTEAFF

size: few
V: TRBV7-2
D: -
J: TRBJ2-3
DNA: TGTGCCAGCCGGGGACGCGAATTCACAGATACGCAGTATTTT
CDR3: CASRGREFTDTQYF

size: -
V: TRBV7-2
D: TRBD2
J: TRBJ2-1
DNA: TGTGCCAGCAGCTTTACGACTAGCGGGGGAGAGCAGTTCTTC
CDR3: CASSFTTSGGEQFF